This TCR beta chain was obtained from a study of blood T cell repertoires in COVID-19. Study overall: Collection of acute and convalescent COVID-19 samples took place in the United States, Italy and Spain. The cDNA or gDNA used as material had been derived from T cells, B-cell-depleted T cells, or PBMCs.

In germline, CDR1 is SNHLY, CDR2 FYNNEI. CDR3 length: 13 residues. The V segment lost 6 bases and the J segment 7 bases; nucleotides outside the gene matches: 4. Those enrolled in Seattle joined during active infection and were followed longitudinally afterward. Per the authors' pipeline: Reference gene primer amplification gave nucleated cell count estimates. Profiling relied on immunoSEQ multiplex PCR, and the TCRdb table lists in-frame clones only, not all of them. V, J and clone size are taken as reported in that table, and D and trimming were inferred from the DNA itself. The sample has under 200,000 clones, around 81% seen once.

The rearrangement links TRBV2 to TRBJ1-5; 9 bases map to TRBD1. The receptor was isolated from a man between 60 and 75 years old with COVID-19, enrolled during active disease. The sample comprised peripheral blood. The CDR3 coding sequence is TGTGCCAGCAGCTGGGACAGGGTACAGCCCCAGCATTTT. Its protein product is CASSWDRVQPQHF.